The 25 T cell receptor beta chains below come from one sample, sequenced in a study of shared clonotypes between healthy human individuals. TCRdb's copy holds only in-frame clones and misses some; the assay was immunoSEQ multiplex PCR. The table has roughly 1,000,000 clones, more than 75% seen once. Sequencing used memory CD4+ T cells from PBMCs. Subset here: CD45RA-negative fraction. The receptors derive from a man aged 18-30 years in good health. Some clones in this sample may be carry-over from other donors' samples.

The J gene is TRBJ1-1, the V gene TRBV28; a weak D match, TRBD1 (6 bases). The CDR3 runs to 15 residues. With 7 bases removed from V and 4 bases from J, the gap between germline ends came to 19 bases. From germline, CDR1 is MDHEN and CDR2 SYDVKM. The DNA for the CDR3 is TGTGCCAGCAACAAAGCGGGGGCCGGGGGCACTGAAGCTTTCTTT. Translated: CASNKAGAGGTEAFF.

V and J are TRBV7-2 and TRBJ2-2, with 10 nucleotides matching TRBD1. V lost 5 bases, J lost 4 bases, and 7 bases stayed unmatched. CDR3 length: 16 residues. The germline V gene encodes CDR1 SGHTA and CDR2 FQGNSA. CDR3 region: CASSLLGTGATGELFF. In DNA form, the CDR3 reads TGTGCCAGCAGCCTACTTGGGACAGGGGCCACCGGGGAGCTGTTTTTT.

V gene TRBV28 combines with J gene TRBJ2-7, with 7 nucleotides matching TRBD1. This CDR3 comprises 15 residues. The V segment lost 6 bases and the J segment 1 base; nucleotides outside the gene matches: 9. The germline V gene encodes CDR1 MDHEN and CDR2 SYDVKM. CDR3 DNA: TGTGCCAGCAGACCGACCGGGACAGCATCCTACGAGCAGTACTTC. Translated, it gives CASRPTGTASYEQYF.

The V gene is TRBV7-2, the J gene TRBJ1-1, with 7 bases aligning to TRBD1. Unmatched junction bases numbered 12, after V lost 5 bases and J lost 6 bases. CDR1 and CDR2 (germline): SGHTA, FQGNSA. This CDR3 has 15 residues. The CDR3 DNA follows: TGTGCCAGCAGCGCCATGGGACAGCTTTCCTCTGAAGCTTTCTTT. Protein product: CASSAMGQLSSEAFF.

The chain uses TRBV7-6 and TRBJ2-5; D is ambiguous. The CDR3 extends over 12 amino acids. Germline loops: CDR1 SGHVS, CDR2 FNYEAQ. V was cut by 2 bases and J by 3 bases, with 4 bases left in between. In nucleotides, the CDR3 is TGTGCCAGCAGCTTAAAGGAAGAGACCCAGTACTTC. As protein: CASSLKEETQYF.

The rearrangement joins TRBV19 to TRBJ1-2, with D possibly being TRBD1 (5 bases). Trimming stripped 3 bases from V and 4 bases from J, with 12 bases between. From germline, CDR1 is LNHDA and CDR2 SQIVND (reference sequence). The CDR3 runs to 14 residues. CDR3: CASSIGAGRYGYTF. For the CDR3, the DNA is TGTGCCAGTAGTATTGGGGCAGGACGCTATGGCTACACCTTC.

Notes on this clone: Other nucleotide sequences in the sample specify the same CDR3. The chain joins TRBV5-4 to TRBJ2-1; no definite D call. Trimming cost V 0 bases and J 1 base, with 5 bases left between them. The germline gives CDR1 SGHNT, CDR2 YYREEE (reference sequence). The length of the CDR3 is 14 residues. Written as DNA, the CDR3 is TGTGCCAGCAGCTTGGTAGGGTCCTACAATGAGCAGTTCTTC. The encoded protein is CASSLVGSYNEQFF.

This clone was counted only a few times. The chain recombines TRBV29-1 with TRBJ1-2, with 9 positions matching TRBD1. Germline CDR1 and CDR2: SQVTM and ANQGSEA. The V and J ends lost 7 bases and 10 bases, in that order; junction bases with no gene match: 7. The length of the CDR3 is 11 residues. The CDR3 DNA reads TGCAGCGCACGGGACAGGGTGCTCTACACCTTC. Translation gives CSARDRVLYTF. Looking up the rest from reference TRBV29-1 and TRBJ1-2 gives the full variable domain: SAVISQKPSRDICQRGTSLTIQCQVDSQVTMMFWYRQQPGQSLTLIATANQGSEATYESGFVIDKFPISRPNLTFSTLTVSNMSPEDSSIYLCSARDRVLYTFGSGTRLTVV.

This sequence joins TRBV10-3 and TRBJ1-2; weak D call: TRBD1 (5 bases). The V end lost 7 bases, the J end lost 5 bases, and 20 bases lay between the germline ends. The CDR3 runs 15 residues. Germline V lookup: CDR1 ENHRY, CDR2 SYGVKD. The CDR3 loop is CAITPSRDAPYGYTF. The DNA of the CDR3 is TGTGCCATCACACCCTCCAGGGACGCCCCTTATGGCTACACCTTC.

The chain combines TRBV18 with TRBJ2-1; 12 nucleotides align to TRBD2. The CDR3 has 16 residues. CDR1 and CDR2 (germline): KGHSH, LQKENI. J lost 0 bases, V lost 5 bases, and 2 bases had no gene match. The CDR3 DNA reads TGTGCCAGCTCAGAACTAGCGGGGGGCTCCTACAATGAGCAGTTCTTC. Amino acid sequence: CASSELAGGSYNEQFF. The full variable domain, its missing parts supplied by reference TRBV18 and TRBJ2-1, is NAGVMQNPRHLVRRRGQEARLRCSPMKGHSHVYWYRQLPEEGLKFMVYLQKENIIDESGMPKERFSAEFPKEGPSILRIQQVVRGDSAAYFCASSELAGGSYNEQFFGPGTRLTVL.

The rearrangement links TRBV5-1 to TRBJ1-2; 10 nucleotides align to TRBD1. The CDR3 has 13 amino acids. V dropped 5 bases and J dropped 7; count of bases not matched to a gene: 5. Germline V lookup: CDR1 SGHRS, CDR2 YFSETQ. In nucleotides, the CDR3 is TGCGCCAGCAGTATAGACAGGGGGCTTGGCTACACCTTC. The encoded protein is CASSIDRGLGYTF. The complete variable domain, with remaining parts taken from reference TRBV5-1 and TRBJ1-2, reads KAGVTQTPRYLIKTRGQQVTLSCSPISGHRSVSWYQQTPGQGLQFLFEYFSETQRNKGNFPGRFSGRQFSNSRSEMNVSTLELGDSALYLCASSIDRGLGYTFGSGTRLTVV.

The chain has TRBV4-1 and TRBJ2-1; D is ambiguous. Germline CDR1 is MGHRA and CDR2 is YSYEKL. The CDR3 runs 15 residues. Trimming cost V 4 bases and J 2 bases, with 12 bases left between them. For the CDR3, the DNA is TGCGCCAGCAGCCCATACCGCGAACCCTACAATGAGCAGTTCTTC. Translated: CASSPYREPYNEQFF.

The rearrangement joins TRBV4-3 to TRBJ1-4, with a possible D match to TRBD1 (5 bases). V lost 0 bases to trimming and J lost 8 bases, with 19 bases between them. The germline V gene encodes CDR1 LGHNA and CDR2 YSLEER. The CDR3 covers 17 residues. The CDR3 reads CASSQDPWGGSREKLFF. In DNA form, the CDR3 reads TGCGCCAGCAGCCAAGATCCCTGGGGGGGGTCTAGGGAAAAACTGTTTTTT.

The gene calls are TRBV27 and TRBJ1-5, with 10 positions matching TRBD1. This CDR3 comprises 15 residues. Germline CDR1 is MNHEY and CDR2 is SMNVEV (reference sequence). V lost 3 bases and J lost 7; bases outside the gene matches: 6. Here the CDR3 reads CASSLTGGVGQPQHF. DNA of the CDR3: TGTGCCAGCAGTTTGACAGGGGGCGTGGGGCAGCCCCAGCATTTT.

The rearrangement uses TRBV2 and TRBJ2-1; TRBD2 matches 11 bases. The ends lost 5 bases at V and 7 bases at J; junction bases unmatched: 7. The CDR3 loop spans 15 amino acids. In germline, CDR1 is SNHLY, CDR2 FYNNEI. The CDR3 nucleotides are TGTGCCAGCAGTAGACTAGCGGGATCGACAAATGAGCAGTTCTTC. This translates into CASSRLAGSTNEQFF. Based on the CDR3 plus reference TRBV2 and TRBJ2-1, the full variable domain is EPEVTQTPSHQVTQMGQEVILRCVPISNHLYFYWYRQILGQKVEFLVSFYNNEISEKSEIFDDQFSVERPDGSNFTLKIRSTKLEDSAMYFCASSRLAGSTNEQFFGPGTRLTVL.

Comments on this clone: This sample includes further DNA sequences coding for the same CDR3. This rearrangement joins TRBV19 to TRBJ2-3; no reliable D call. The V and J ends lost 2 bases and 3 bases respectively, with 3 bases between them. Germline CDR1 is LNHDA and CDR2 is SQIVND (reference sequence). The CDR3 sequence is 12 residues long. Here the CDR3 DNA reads TGTGCCAGTAGTATACGAACAGATACGCAGTATTTT. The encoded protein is CASSIRTDTQYF.

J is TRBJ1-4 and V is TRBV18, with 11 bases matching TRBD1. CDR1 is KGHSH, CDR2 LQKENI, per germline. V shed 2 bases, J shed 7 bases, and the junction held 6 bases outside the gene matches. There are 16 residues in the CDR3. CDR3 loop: CASSPTPGQGGEKLFF. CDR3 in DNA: TGTGCCAGCTCACCAACCCCGGGACAGGGGGGTGAAAAACTGTTTTTT. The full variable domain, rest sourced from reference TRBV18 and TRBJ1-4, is NAGVMQNPRHLVRRRGQEARLRCSPMKGHSHVYWYRQLPEEGLKFMVYLQKENIIDESGMPKERFSAEFPKEGPSILRIQQVVRGDSAAYFCASSPTPGQGGEKLFFGSGTQLSVL.

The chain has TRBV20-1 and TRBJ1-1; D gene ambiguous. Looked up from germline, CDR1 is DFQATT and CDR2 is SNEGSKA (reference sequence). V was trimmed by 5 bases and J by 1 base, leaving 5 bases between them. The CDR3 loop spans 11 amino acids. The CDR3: CSALANTEAFF. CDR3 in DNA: TGCAGTGCTTTAGCGAACACTGAAGCTTTCTTT.

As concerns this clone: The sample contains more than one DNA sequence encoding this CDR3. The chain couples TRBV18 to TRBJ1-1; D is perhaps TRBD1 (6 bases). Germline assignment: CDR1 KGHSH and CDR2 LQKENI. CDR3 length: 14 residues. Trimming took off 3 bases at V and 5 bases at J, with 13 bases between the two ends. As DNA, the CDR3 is TGTGCCAGCTCACCGAGGGGGGTGGGAACTGAAGCTTTCTTT. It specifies CASSPRGVGTEAFF.

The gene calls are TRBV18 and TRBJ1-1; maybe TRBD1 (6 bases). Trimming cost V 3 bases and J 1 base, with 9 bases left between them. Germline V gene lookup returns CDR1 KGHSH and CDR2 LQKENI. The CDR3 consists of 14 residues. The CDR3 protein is CASSPIQGNTEAFF. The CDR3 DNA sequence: TGTGCCAGCTCACCTATACAGGGGAACACTGAAGCTTTCTTT.

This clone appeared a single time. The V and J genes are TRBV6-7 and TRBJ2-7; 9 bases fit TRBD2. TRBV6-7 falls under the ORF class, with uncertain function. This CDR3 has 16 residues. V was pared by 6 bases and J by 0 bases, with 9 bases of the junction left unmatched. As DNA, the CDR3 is TGTGCCAGCAGACCCGGGACTAGCAATTTCTCCTACGAGCAGTACTTC. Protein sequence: CASRPGTSNFSYEQYF.

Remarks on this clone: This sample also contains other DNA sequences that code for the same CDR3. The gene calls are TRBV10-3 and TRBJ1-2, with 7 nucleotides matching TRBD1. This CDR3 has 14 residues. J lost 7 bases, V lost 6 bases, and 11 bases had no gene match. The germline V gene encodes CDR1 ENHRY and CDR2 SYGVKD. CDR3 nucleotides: TGTGCCATCAGACCGGCGGGACAGCTCAGTGGCTACACCTTC. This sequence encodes CAIRPAGQLSGYTF.

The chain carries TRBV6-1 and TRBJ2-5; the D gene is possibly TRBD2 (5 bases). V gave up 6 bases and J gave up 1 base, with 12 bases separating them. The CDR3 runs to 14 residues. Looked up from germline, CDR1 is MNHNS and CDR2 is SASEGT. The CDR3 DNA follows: TGTGCCAGCAGAGTAGCGCAACGCCAAGAGACCCAGTACTTC. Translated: CASRVAQRQETQYF.

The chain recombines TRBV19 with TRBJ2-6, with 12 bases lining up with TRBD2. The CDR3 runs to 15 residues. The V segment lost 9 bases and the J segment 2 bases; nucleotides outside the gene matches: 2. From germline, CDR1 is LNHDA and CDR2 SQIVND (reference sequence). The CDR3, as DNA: TGTGCCAGCGGACTAGCGGGACCTGGGGCCAACGTCCTGACTTTC. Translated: CASGLAGPGANVLTF.

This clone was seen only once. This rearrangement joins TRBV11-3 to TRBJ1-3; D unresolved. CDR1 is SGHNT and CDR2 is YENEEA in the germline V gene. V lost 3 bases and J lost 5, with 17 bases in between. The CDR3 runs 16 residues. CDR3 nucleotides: TGTGCCAGCAGCTTCTCCCCGAGGTTTAGGAGAAACACCATATATTTT. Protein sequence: CASSFSPRFRRNTIYF.